This T cell receptor (beta chain) was identified during a study of blood T cell repertoires in COVID-19. Overall study context: Nucleic acid was either cDNA or gDNA, and it came from T cells, B-cell-depleted T cells, or PBMCs.

Repertoires were generated with immunoSEQ multiplex PCR, while TCRdb's copy carries only in-frame clones and drops some. The data show more than 200,000 clones, 85% to 90% seen once. The CDR3 consists of 14 residues. The germline CDR1 and CDR2 sequences are SEHNR and FQNEAQ (reference sequence). Trimming left V 5 bases short and J 7 bases short, with 14 bases between. J is TRBJ1-4 and V is TRBV7-9; a weak D match, TRBD1 (6 bases). Sequencing was performed on peripheral blood. This clonotype was sampled from a man between 45 and 60 years old with COVID-19, enrolled during active disease. The CDR3 coding sequence is TGTGCCAGCAGCCCCACGGGCAGGGGTGAAAAACTGTTTTTT. Protein product: CASSPTGRGEKLFF.